Many counts were recorded for the clone carrying this T cell receptor beta chain. What it binds is unknown. This record belongs to a study of T-cell memory formation after mild COVID-19. Study information: Largely donor-specific sequence clusters came from two donors. General study findings and limits: Memory cells collected pre-infection included some clones that later responded, suggesting cross-reactive memory joined. SARS-CoV-2 specificity was not confirmed for second-wave clones peaking on day 37.

Researchers used 5'RACE with constant-segment primers to make TCR alpha and TCR beta cDNA libraries that carry sample barcodes and UMIs. A single record per CDR3 protein comes from TCRdb applying MiXCR to the 5' RACE reads. The sample records 15,000 or so distinct CDR3 sequences, 20% to 25% being singletons. This CDR3 has 15 amino acids. Between the trimmed V and J ends, which lost 0 bases and 4 bases, there was a span of 10 bases. The source material was PBMCs or a T cell subset sorted from them (not recorded which). The chain has TRBV12-3 or TRBV12-4 and TRBJ1-3; D ambiguous. The sequence was collected from a man aged 18-30 years who had mild COVID-19 (a few samples of this study predate the infection). Cell type and time point are not known. The CDR3 reads CASSLANSFGNTIYF. The CDR3 bases are TGTGCCAGCAGTTTAGCGAACAGCTTCGGAAACACCATATATTTT.